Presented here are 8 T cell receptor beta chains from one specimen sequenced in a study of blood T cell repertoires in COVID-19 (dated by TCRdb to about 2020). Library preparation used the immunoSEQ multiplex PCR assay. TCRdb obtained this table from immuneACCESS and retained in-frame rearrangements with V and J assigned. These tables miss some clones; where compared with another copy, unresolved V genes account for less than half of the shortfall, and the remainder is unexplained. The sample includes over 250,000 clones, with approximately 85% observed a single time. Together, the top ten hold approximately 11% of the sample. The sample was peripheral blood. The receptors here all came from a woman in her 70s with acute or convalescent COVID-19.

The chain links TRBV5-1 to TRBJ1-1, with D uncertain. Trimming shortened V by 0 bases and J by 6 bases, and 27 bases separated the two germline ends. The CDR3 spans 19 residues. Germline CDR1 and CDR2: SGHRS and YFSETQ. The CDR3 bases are TGCGCCAGCAGCTTGGCCGATGGATTTCGTGCGGGCGGTAGCGCTGAAGCTTTCTTT. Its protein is CASSLADGFRAGGSAEAFF.

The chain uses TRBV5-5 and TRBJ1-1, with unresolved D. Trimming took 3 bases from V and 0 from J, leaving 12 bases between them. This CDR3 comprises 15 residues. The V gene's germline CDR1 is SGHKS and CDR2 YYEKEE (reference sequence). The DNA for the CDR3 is TGTGCCAGCAGCTCACGGGTTGAGATGAACACTGAAGCTTTCTTT. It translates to CASSSRVEMNTEAFF.

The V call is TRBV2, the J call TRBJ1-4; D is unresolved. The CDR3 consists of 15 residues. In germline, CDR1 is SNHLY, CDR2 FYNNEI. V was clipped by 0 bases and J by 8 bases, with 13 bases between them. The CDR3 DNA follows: TGTGCCAGCAGTGAAGCGGTCGGAGGTGGGGAAAAACTGTTTTTT. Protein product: CASSEAVGGGEKLFF.

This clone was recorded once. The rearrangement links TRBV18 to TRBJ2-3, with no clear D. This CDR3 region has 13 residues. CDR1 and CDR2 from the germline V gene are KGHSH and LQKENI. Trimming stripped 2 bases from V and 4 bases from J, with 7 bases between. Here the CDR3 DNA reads TGTGCCAGCTCACCAAGCCTGGCAGATACGCAGTATTTT. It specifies CASSPSLADTQYF.

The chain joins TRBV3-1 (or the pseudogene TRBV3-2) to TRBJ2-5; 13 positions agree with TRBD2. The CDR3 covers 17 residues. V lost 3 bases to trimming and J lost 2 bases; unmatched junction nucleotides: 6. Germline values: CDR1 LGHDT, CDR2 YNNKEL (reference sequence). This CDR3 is CASSQRTSGGFQETQYF. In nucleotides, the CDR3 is TGTGCCAGCAGCCAGAGGACTAGCGGGGGATTTCAAGAGACCCAGTACTTC.

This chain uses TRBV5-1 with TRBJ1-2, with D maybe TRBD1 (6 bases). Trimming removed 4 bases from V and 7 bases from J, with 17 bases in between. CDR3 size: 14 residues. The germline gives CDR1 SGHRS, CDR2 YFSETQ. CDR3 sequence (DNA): TGCGCCAGCAGCCCGGGAGGGGGGGCAGGTGGCTACACCTTC. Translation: CASSPGGGAGGYTF.

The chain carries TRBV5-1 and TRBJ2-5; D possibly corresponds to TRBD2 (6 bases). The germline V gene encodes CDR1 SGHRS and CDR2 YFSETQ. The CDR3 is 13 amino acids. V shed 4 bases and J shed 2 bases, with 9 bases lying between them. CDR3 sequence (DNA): TGCGCCAGCAGCATCGGAGGGCAAGAGACCCAGTACTTC. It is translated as CASSIGGQETQYF.

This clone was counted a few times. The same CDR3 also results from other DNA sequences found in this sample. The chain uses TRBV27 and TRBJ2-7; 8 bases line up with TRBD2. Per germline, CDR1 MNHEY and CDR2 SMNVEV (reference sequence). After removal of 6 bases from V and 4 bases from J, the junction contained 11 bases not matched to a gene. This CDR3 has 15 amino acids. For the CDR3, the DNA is TGTGCCAGCAGGGTTAGCGGGGCCCTCGGGTACGAGCAGTACTTC. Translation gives CASRVSGALGYEQYF.